These 6 T cell receptor beta chains originate from one sample sequenced in a study of regulatory T cells in long-lasting Graves disease. According to the study, TCR beta libraries were built with iRepertoire HTBI primers and CDR3-region Arm-PCR. One entry per CDR3 protein results from TCRdb running MiXCR on the multiplex PCR reads. The data show 550,000 to 650,000 distinct CDR3 sequences, 15% to 20% seen once. Time point of the sample: newly diagnosed GD, antithyroid drugs for less than 3 months. Making the TCR library involved RNA that had been extracted from PBMCs. These data also featured in a second study, about T cells in Graves' hyperthyroidism and ophthalmopathy.

The sequencing used peripheral blood mononuclear cells (PBMCs), collected at new diagnosis, from a patient treated with antithyroid drugs. These receptors were obtained from a man aged 18 to 29 with Graves disease.

The chain recombines TRBV6-1 with TRBJ2-5, with unresolved D. There are 12 residues in the CDR3. CDR1 is MNHNS and CDR2 is SASEGT in the germline V gene. The V end was cut by 7 bases, the J end by 5 bases, with 11 bases between. In nucleotides, the CDR3 is TGTGCCAGCATAGCCAACGCGGAGACCCAGTACTTC. This encodes CASIANAETQYF.

The rearrangement uses TRBV6-4 and TRBJ1-1; maybe TRBD1 (5 bases). Per germline, CDR1 MRHNA and CDR2 SNTAGT. V lost 0 bases and J lost 4, with 9 bases in between. This CDR3 has 14 residues. The CDR3 DNA reads TGTGCCAGCAGTGACTCGGGGGGATGCACTGAAGCTTTCTTT. Its protein is CASSDSGGCTEAFF.

CDR3 sequence reads: CASSWGGTGNTIYF. CDR3 DNA sequence: TGTGCCAGCAGTTGGGGGGGTACTGGAAACACCATATATTTT. The gene calls are TRBV28 and TRBJ1-3, with D possibly being TRBD1 (5 bases). The CDR3 extends over 14 amino acids. The germline V gene has CDR1 MDHEN and CDR2 SYDVKM. Between the trimmed V and J ends, which lost 4 bases and 2 bases, there was a span of 9 bases.

The chain carries TRBV6-5 and TRBJ2-7; 7 nucleotides agree with TRBD2. Germline assignment: CDR1 MNHEY and CDR2 SVGAGI. The CDR3 totals 14 residues. V shed 0 bases, J shed 4 bases, and the junction held 3 bases outside the gene matches. The CDR3 loop is CASSYSSGKYEQYF. The CDR3 DNA reads TGTGCCAGCAGTTACTCGAGCGGGAAGTACGAGCAGTACTTC.

The V gene is TRBV11-2, the J gene TRBJ2-5; 9 nucleotides agree with TRBD1. The CDR3 has 19 amino acids. Germline CDR1 SGHAT, CDR2 FQNNGV. V was pared by 5 bases and J by 1 base, with 17 bases of the junction left unmatched. This chain's CDR3 is CASSQDPYLTGGRQETQYF. The CDR3 bases are TGTGCCAGCAGCCAAGACCCTTACCTGACAGGGGGTCGCCAAGAGACCCAGTACTTC.

In its sample, this clonotype was seen a few times. The chain joins TRBV6-2 or TRBV6-3 to TRBJ1-5; D remains unclear. CDR1 and CDR2 (germline): MNHEY, SVGEGT. The CDR3 is 16 amino acids. The V and J ends lost 5 bases and 0 bases respectively, with 14 bases between them. The CDR3 DNA reads as TGTGCCAGCAGTGACCCGATCGTGGATAGCAATCAGCCCCAGCATTTT. This gives the protein CASSDPIVDSNQPQHF.